Below, one TCR beta chain is given with its context. The antigen remains unidentified. This entry comes from a study of cytomegalovirus exposure and HLA in healthy donors. Both 60 Vbeta primers and 13 Jbeta primers went into the PCR. Repertoires were generated with immunoSEQ multiplex PCR, while TCRdb's copy carries only in-frame clones and drops some. The sample shows about 52,000 clones, 60% to 75% of them seen only once. Study findings and constraints: In vitro testing confirmed a few CMV-associated chains as specific for CMV antigens.

CDR1 MDHEN and CDR2 SYDVKM come from the germline V gene. The CDR3 extends over 15 amino acids. Trimming took 7 bases from V and 3 from J; bases not matched to a gene: 6. The clonotype was recovered from a woman aged 45 to 65 in good health and CMV-seronegative. The material sequenced was PBMCs. V is TRBV28 and J is TRBJ1-1, with 12 bases fitting TRBD1. The CDR3 is CASNPGQGADTEAFF. The CDR3 coding sequence is TGTGCCAGCAATCCGGGACAGGGGGCGGACACTGAAGCTTTCTTT.